The 18 T cell receptor beta chains presented below share a single source sample, sequenced in a study of beta chain features in type 1 diabetes. The study reverse transcribed the entire isolated RNA, so it sequenced expressed TCRB transcripts. Clones were sequenced by immunoSEQ multiplex PCR, and TCRdb holds only the in-frame ones, with some missing. The table has around 430,000 clones, approximately 28% seen once; the top ten hold almost 0.065%. Sequencing used naive CD4+ T cells from blood. These receptors all stem from a man aged 18 to 29 in good health.

The chain employs TRBV30 and TRBJ2-1; unclear D gene. The CDR3 has 10 amino acids. Per germline, CDR1 GTSNPN and CDR2 SVGIG (reference sequence). Trimming shortened V by 0 bases and J by 15 bases, and 9 bases separated the two germline ends. The CDR3 sequence: CAWSVEKPFF. In nucleotides, the CDR3 is TGTGCCTGGAGTGTGGAGAAGCCGTTCTTC.

This clone was seen a handful of times. V gene TRBV6-6 combines with J gene TRBJ2-7, with 12 bases fitting TRBD2. The CDR3 covers 15 residues. CDR1 is MNHNY, CDR2 SVGAGI, per germline (reference sequence). V lost 6 bases, J lost 0 bases, and 3 bases stayed unmatched. CDR3 protein: CASSQTSGSSYEQYF. The CDR3 bases are TGTGCCAGCAGCCAGACTAGCGGGAGCTCCTACGAGCAGTACTTC.

This clone was observed a few times. Distinct nucleotide sequences in the sample also encode this CDR3. The chain links TRBV7-2 to TRBJ2-1, with 14 bases aligning to TRBD2. Germline V lookup: CDR1 SGHTA, CDR2 FQGNSA. V trimming: 5 bases; J trimming: 6 bases; junction bases outside the gene matches: 3. CDR3 length: 15 residues. Here the CDR3 DNA reads TGTGCCAGCAGCCTGGGACTAGCGGGAGTCAATGAGCAGTTCTTC. Its protein product is CASSLGLAGVNEQFF.

J is TRBJ2-6 and V is TRBV28; 7 bases match TRBD1. This CDR3 has 17 residues. Germline lookup yields CDR1 MDHEN and CDR2 SYDVKM. The V segment lost 4 bases and the J segment 2 bases; nucleotides outside the gene matches: 8. The chain's CDR3 is CASSSPGQPTGANVLTF. The CDR3 DNA follows: TGTGCCAGCAGTTCTCCGGGACAGCCTACTGGGGCCAACGTCCTGACTTTC.

This clone has a single count. The rearrangement uses TRBV9 and TRBJ1-6; no clear D gene. CDR1 SGDLS and CDR2 YYNGEE come from the germline V gene. V lost 3 bases and J 7 bases, leaving 14 bases between the germline ends. The CDR3 runs to 15 residues. The CDR3 nucleotides are TGTGCCAGCAGCGCCCTCATCGACGGGAATTCACCCCTCCACTTT. Protein sequence: CASSALIDGNSPLHF.

This clone was observed a few times. The V gene is TRBV7-2, the J gene TRBJ2-5; D is ambiguous. The CDR3 is 12 residues long. The V gene lost 5 bases and the J gene lost 4 bases, with 8 bases spanning the gap. Looked up from germline, CDR1 is SGHTA and CDR2 is FQGNSA. The CDR3 DNA sequence: TGTGCCAGCAGCGCCTCCCGAGAGACCCAGTACTTC. This sequence encodes CASSASRETQYF.

The chain carries TRBV11-3 and TRBJ2-1, with D perhaps matching TRBD1 (5 bases). V lost 1 base to trimming and J lost 0 bases, with 7 bases between them. The CDR3 runs 15 residues. Per germline, CDR1 SGHNT and CDR2 YENEEA. The CDR3 reads CASSLGRVSYNEQFF. The CDR3 DNA follows: TGTGCCAGCAGCTTAGGCAGGGTCTCCTACAATGAGCAGTTCTTC.

This sequence joins TRBV5-6 and TRBJ2-7; the match to TRBD2 covers 16 bases. V gave up 4 bases and J gave up 2 bases; unmatched junction bases: 3. The germline CDR1 and CDR2 sequences are SGHDT and YYEEEE. There are 16 residues in the CDR3. CDR3 in DNA: TGTGCCAGCAGCCCGGGACTAGCGGGAGGGCCCTACGAGCAGTACTTC. Its protein product is CASSPGLAGGPYEQYF.

There are a few counts of this clone. J is TRBJ2-1 and V is TRBV4-1; D remains unclear. The CDR3 contains 14 residues. Germline V gene lookup returns CDR1 MGHRA and CDR2 YSYEKL. V was pared by 1 base and J by 10 bases, with 14 bases between. CDR3 sequence reads: CASSQGYSSREQFF. In DNA form, the CDR3 reads TGCGCCAGCAGCCAAGGATATTCCAGCAGAGAGCAGTTCTTC.

The genes are TRBV13 and TRBJ2-3; D is unresolved. Germline V lookup: CDR1 PRHDT, CDR2 FYEKMQ (reference sequence). The CDR3 covers 13 residues. Trimming cost V 3 bases and J 7 bases, with 11 bases left between them. The CDR3, as DNA: TGTGCCAGCAGCTTCGCCCCTTTGAATACGCAGTATTTT. Its translation is CASSFAPLNTQYF.

The genes are TRBV30 and TRBJ2-5; no clear D. V was cut by 0 bases and J by 14 bases, with 16 bases left in between. Germline values: CDR1 GTSNPN, CDR2 SVGIG (reference sequence). The CDR3 has 12 residues. The CDR3 loop reads CAWSVGSRTLYF. The DNA of the CDR3 is TGTGCCTGGAGTGTAGGGTCGCGGACCCTATACTTC.

The gene calls are TRBV30 and TRBJ1-3; D gene ambiguous. CDR1 and CDR2 (germline): GTSNPN, SVGIG (reference sequence). Deletions cut 2 bases from V and 0 bases from J, with 14 bases between. The CDR3 consists of 16 residues. The chain's CDR3 is CAWSRGGVPSGNTIYF. In nucleotides, the CDR3 is TGTGCCTGGAGTCGAGGTGGTGTCCCCTCTGGAAACACCATATATTTT.

The sample holds a few counts of this clone. V gene TRBV15 combines with J gene TRBJ2-7; no clear D gene. Trimming took 0 bases from V and 3 from J, leaving 9 bases between them. Per germline, CDR1 LNHNV and CDR2 YYDKDF (reference sequence). This CDR3 is 14 amino acids long. The CDR3 DNA follows: TGTGCCACCAGCAGAGACGGTCTGCACTACGAGCAGTACTTC. Translating gives CATSRDGLHYEQYF. Variable domain in full (rest from reference TRBV15 and TRBJ2-7): DAMVIQNPRYQVTQFGKPVTLSCSQTLNHNVMYWYQQKSSQAPKLLFHYYDKDFNNEADTPDNFQSRRPNTSFCFLDIRSPGLGDTAMYLCATSRDGLHYEQYFGPGTRLTVT.

This clone was observed once. The chain couples TRBV5-6 to TRBJ2-1; D may be TRBD2 (6 bases). Germline CDR1 reads SGHDT; CDR2 reads YYEEEE. The CDR3 covers 15 residues. Between the trimmed V and J ends, which lost 5 bases and 4 bases, there was a span of 16 bases. For the CDR3, the DNA is TGTGCCAGCAGTTCCCTGGGCGGGGTTTACAATGAGCAGTTCTTC. This codes for CASSSLGGVYNEQFF.

The gene calls are TRBV4-3 and TRBJ2-3; 9 nucleotides agree with TRBD1. CDR1 is LGHNA, CDR2 YSLEER, per germline. The CDR3 covers 18 residues. The V gene end was trimmed by 2 bases and the J gene end by 1 base; junction bases not matched to a gene: 10. CDR3 amino acids: CASSQLDGQGMGTDTQYF. The DNA of the CDR3 is TGCGCCAGCAGCCAACTAGACGGACAGGGGATGGGCACAGATACGCAGTATTTT.

The chain joins TRBV18 to TRBJ2-5, with TRBD2 identical over 7 bases. J lost 1 base, V lost 5 bases, and 7 bases had no gene match. Germline V gives CDR1 KGHSH, CDR2 LQKENI. The CDR3 runs to 15 residues. In DNA form, the CDR3 reads TGTGCCAGCTCAAGGGCTAGCGGCCTCCAAGAGACCCAGTACTTC. Its protein product is CASSRASGLQETQYF.

This clone showed up just a few times. Other DNA sequences in this specimen translate into the identical CDR3. V gene TRBV30 combines with J gene TRBJ1-2; D is perhaps TRBD1 (6 bases). Deletions cut 0 bases from V and 3 bases from J, with 8 bases between. Germline V gene lookup returns CDR1 GTSNPN and CDR2 SVGIG (reference sequence). This CDR3 contains 13 residues. CDR3 nucleotide sequence: TGTGCCTGGAGTGTACAGGGTGACTATGGCTACACCTTC. The encoded protein is CAWSVQGDYGYTF.

CDR3 DNA sequence: TGTGCCAGCAGCTTAGGGGCCGGGACTAATAATGAGCAGTTCTTC. This encodes CASSLGAGTNNEQFF. V and J are TRBV11-2 and TRBJ2-1, with 7 nucleotides matching TRBD2. The V gene's germline CDR1 is SGHAT and CDR2 FQNNGV. V gave up 1 base and J gave up 7 bases; unmatched junction bases: 7. This CDR3 has 15 residues.